This TCR beta chain was sequenced in a study of human T cells and chemical hapten exposure. Study outcomes and limitations: Sensitization with DPC brought no change to TCRs above 1 in 1000 in frequency.

TCRdb passed the RACE reads through MiXCR, listing each CDR3 protein once. The sample shows 75,000 to 90,000 distinct CDR3 sequences, roughly 10% of them seen only once. This sample's time point: patch test 1, 2 weeks after DPC sensitization. As for treatment: therapeutic diphenylcyclopropenone sensitization with weekly scalp DPC. The table lists this clonotype with many counts. The antigen is unknown. The TCR was taken from a woman in her sixties or seventies with alopecia areata. Some clones in this sample may be carry-over from other donors' samples. Sequences were derived from whole blood, sampled in connection with sensitization to the hapten diphenylcyclopropenone (DPC).

The CDR3 loop reads CASSRSDSYTEAFF. As DNA, the CDR3 is TGTGCCAGCAGCCGATCCGACAGCTACACTGAAGCTTTCTTT. This rearrangement joins TRBV3-1 to TRBJ1-1; the D gene is possibly TRBD1 (5 bases). This CDR3 is 14 amino acids long. V was trimmed by 4 bases and J by 3 bases, leaving 12 bases between them. Germline CDR1 and CDR2: LGHDT and YNNKEL (reference sequence).